In this sample, the clone carrying this TCR beta chain turned up once. Per germline, CDR1 SNHLY and CDR2 FYNNEI. This CDR3 region has 16 residues. Trimming left V 4 bases short and J 2 bases short, with 17 bases between. This entry belongs to a study of CD8+ T cells in alopecia areata. Regarding treatment: oral pan-JAK inhibitor, 5-10 mg twice daily. The sequencing template was cDNA reverse transcribed from extracted RNA. Assay used: immunoSEQ multiplex PCR; TCRdb lists only in-frame clones, some missing. The sample has roughly 170,000 clones; roughly 53% are singletons. The sequence came from a human donor with alopecia areata. This chain connects TRBV2 to TRBJ1-1, with a possible D match to TRBD1 (5 bases). This specimen consisted of CD8+ T cells sorted from blood, obtained at week 24, from a patient treated with tofacitinib. The DNA for the CDR3 is TGTGCCAGCAGTGGAGCTCGGAGGACATTAAACACTGAAGCTTTCTTT. The encoded protein is CASSGARRTLNTEAFF.